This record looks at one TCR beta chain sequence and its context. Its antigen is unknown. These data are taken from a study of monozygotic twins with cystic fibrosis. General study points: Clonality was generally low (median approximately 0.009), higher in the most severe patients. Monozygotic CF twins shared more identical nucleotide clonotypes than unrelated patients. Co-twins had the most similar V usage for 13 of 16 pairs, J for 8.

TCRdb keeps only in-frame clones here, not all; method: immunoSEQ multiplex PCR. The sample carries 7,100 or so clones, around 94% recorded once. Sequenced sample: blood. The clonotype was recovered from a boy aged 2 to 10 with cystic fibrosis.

The CDR3 region is CASSDANGDTQYF. The CDR3 region has the DNA TGTGCCAGCAGTGACGCAAATGGAGATACGCAGTATTTT. The gene calls are TRBV2 and TRBJ2-3, with D unclear. The CDR3 is 13 residues long. Trimming shortened V by 3 bases and J by 5 bases, and 9 bases separated the two germline ends. Germline V gene sequence: CDR1 SNHLY, CDR2 FYNNEI. Full variable domain (remainder filled in from reference TRBV2 and TRBJ2-3): EPEVTQTPSHQVTQMGQEVILRCVPISNHLYFYWYRQILGQKVEFLVSFYNNEISEKSEIFDDQFSVERPDGSNFTLKIRSTKLEDSAMYFCASSDANGDTQYFGPGTRLTVL.